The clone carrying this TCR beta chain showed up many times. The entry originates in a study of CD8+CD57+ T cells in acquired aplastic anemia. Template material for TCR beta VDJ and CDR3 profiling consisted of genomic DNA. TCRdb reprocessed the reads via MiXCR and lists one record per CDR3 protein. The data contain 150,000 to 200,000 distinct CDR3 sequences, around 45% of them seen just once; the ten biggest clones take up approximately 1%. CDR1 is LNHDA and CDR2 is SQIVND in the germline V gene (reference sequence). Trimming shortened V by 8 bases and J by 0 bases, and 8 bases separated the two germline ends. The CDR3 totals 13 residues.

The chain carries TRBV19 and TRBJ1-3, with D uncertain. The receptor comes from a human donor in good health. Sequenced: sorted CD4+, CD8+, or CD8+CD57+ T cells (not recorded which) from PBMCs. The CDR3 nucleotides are TGTGCCAGTGGGCCCCCCTCTGGAAACACCATATATTTT. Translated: CASGPPSGNTIYF.